This T cell receptor (beta chain) stems from a study of OX40 agonist ivuxolimab in advanced cancers. Produced via immunoSEQ multiplex PCR; TCRdb's table is partial and in-frame only. The table has some 100,000 clones, more than 75% seen once. Notes on this clone: Its antigen remains unknown.

Study findings and constraints: Among expanded peripheral T cells, antigen specificity went undetermined.

The source was CD4+ or CD8+ T cells sorted from blood, collected in a trial of the OX40 agonist ivuxolimab. The sequence came from an adult with an advanced solid tumor such as melanoma, head and neck, liver or kidney cancer.

Written as DNA, the CDR3 is TGTGCCAGCAGCCCTGGGACAGCCTACAATGAGCAGTTCTTC. Its protein is CASSPGTAYNEQFF. The chain links TRBV5-6 to TRBJ2-1; 7 positions match TRBD1. Germline assignment: CDR1 SGHDT and CDR2 YYEEEE. The CDR3 runs 14 residues. Losses at the gene ends were 4 bases for V and 2 bases for J; bases not matched to a gene: 3.